This passage covers 17 T cell receptor beta chains from one sample sequenced in a study of neoadjuvant anti-PD-1 for oral cavity cancer. Only in-frame clones appear in the TCRdb table, and some are missing; sequencing was by immunoSEQ multiplex PCR. Altogether tens of thousands of clones are present, 25% to 30% being singletons, with the ten largest covering about 17%. This sample's time point: after neoadjuvant nivolumab, at surgical resection. Sequenced here: tumor tissue, sampled after nivolumab (anti-PD-1) treatment. The receptor set was obtained from a person aged 40 to 85 with oral cavity squamous cell carcinoma.

CDR3: CASSPQGVGELFF. CDR3 DNA: TGTGCCAGCAGCCCACAGGGTGTCGGGGAGCTGTTTTTT. The genes are TRBV7-3 and TRBJ2-2; D possibly corresponds to TRBD1 (6 bases). The CDR3 sequence is 13 residues long. Deletions cut 5 bases from V and 7 bases from J, with 11 bases between. Per germline, CDR1 SGHTA and CDR2 FQGTGA.

V is TRBV21-1 and J is TRBJ2-7; TRBD1 was called by the table and not checked on the DNA. TRBV21-1 is an annotated pseudogene. CDR3 length: 15 amino acids. As DNA, the CDR3 is TGTGCCAGCAGCACAAGACAGGAGAGCTCCTACGAGCAGTACTTC. Its translation: CASSTRQESSYEQYF.

The chain has TRBV11-2 and TRBJ1-1; no clear D. In germline, CDR1 is SGHAT, CDR2 FQNNGV. This CDR3 region has 14 residues. Trimming cost V 1 base and J 2 bases, with 8 bases left between them. The CDR3 sequence: CASSLGQVNTEAFF. The CDR3, as DNA: TGTGCCAGCAGCTTAGGGCAGGTCAACACTGAAGCTTTCTTT.

This clone was seen a handful of times. The chain employs TRBV4-1 and TRBJ1-2; D not certain. Trimming stripped 0 bases from V and 6 bases from J, with 20 bases between. The CDR3 has 17 residues. Germline CDR1 and CDR2: MGHRA and YSYEKL. The CDR3 spells CASSQEWQRVELDGYTF. The CDR3 DNA reads as TGCGCCAGCAGCCAAGAATGGCAGAGGGTTGAGTTGGATGGCTACACCTTC.

This clone was seen a few times. The chain has TRBV5-6 and TRBJ1-1; no firm D call. Trimming removed 2 bases at V and 8 bases at J, with 19 bases between. Germline V gene sequence: CDR1 SGHDT, CDR2 YYEEEE. This CDR3 contains 15 residues. The CDR3, as DNA: TGTGCCAGCAGCTTATGGGGTCACCTCAACGGGGAAGCTTTCTTT. This sequence encodes CASSLWGHLNGEAFF. Variable domain in full (rest from reference TRBV5-6 and TRBJ1-1): DAGVTQSPTHLIKTRGQQVTLRCSPKSGHDTVSWYQQALGQGPQFIFQYYEEEERQRGNFPDRFSGHQFPNYSSELNVNALLLGDSALYLCASSLWGHLNGEAFFGQGTRLTVV.

CDR3 sequence: CASSLWRGDYGYTF. In DNA form, the CDR3 reads TGTGCCAGCAGCTTGTGGAGGGGAGACTATGGCTACACCTTC. The gene calls are TRBV5-4 and TRBJ1-2; a weak D match, TRBD1 (5 bases). Between the trimmed V and J ends, which lost 1 base and 3 bases, there was a span of 10 bases. The germline V gene encodes CDR1 SGHNT and CDR2 YYREEE (reference sequence). There are 14 residues in the CDR3.

This clone turned up a few times. The chain links TRBV6-1 to TRBJ1-2, with TRBD1 as a possible D gene (5 bases). This CDR3 region has 14 residues. Germline loops: CDR1 MNHNS, CDR2 SASEGT. Trimming pared 2 bases from V and 0 bases from J, leaving 7 bases between. The CDR3 DNA follows: TGTGCCAGCAGTGAACAAGGGGCTAACTATGGCTACACCTTC. It yields the protein CASSEQGANYGYTF.

This clone was picked up a small number of times. The rearrangement uses TRBV18 and TRBJ1-6; D remains ambiguous. CDR3 length equals 13 residues. The V gene's germline CDR1 is KGHSH and CDR2 LQKENI. Trimming left V 3 bases short and J 4 bases short, with 4 bases between. CDR3 loop: CASSPRYNSPLHF. The CDR3 DNA reads as TGTGCCAGCTCACCGCGATATAATTCACCCCTCCACTTT.

This clone was counted ten times or more. The chain carries TRBV14 and TRBJ1-2; tentatively, D is TRBD1 (5 bases). The ends were cut back, 4 bases at V and 4 bases at J, with 7 bases in the middle. The CDR3 loop spans 12 amino acids. CDR1 is SGHDN, CDR2 FVKESK, per germline. CDR3 DNA: TGTGCCAGCAGCCCCGGGGGCTATGGCTACACCTTC. Protein: CASSPGGYGYTF. The full variable domain, with the rest looked up from reference TRBV14 and TRBJ1-2, is EAGVTQFPSHSVIEKGQTVTLRCDPISGHDNLYWYRRVMGKEIKFLLHFVKESKQDESGMPNNRFLAERTGGTYSTLKVQPAELEDSGVYFCASSPGGYGYTFGSGTRLTVV.

V usage is TRBV7-2 and J usage is TRBJ1-2; D might be TRBD1 (5 bases). This CDR3 region has 15 residues. Germline lookup yields CDR1 SGHTA and CDR2 FQGNSA. Trimming shortened V by 4 bases and J by 2 bases, and 14 bases separated the two germline ends. CDR3 region: CASSSGGGMNYGYTF. CDR3 nucleotide sequence: TGTGCCAGCAGCTCCGGTGGGGGGATGAACTATGGCTACACCTTC. The full variable domain, in which reference TRBV7-2 and TRBJ1-2 provide the parts outside the CDR3, is GAGVSQSPSNKVTEKGKDVELRCDPISGHTALYWYRQSLGQGLEFLIYFQGNSAPDKSGLPSDRFSAERTGGSVSTLTIQRTQQEDSAVYLCASSSGGGMNYGYTFGSGTRLTVV.

This chain connects TRBV7-8 to TRBJ1-4; the D is unclear. CDR1 SGHVS and CDR2 FQNEAQ come from the germline V gene. Trimming left V 1 base short and J 10 bases short, with 22 bases between. The CDR3 covers 17 residues. CDR3 amino acids: CASSLVRADRRARKLFF. Here the CDR3 DNA reads TGTGCCAGCAGCTTAGTCCGGGCCGACCGCCGCGCCAGAAAACTGTTTTTT. The complete variable domain, with remaining parts taken from reference TRBV7-8 and TRBJ1-4, reads GAGVSQSPRYKVAKRGQDVALRCDPISGHVSLFWYQQALGQGPEFLTYFQNEAQLDKSGLPSDRFFAERPEGSVSTLKIQRTQQEDSAVYLCASSLVRADRRARKLFFGSGTQLSVL.

The chain links TRBV7-6 to TRBJ2-3; no clear D. Germline CDR1 SGHVS, CDR2 FNYEAQ. The germline V and J ends were trimmed by 4 bases and 0 bases, with 14 bases remaining between them. This CDR3 region has 16 residues. This CDR3 reads CASSSVLDGSTDTQYF. As DNA, the CDR3 is TGTGCCAGCAGCTCTGTATTGGACGGAAGCACAGATACGCAGTATTTT.

V gene TRBV5-4 combines with J gene TRBJ1-6; no clear D gene. Trimming cost V 4 bases and J 10 bases, with 15 bases left between them. This CDR3 has 14 residues. Germline V lookup: CDR1 SGHNT, CDR2 YYREEE (reference sequence). CDR3 region: CASSGNSGGSPLHF. Here the CDR3 DNA reads TGTGCCAGCAGCGGTAACAGCGGTGGATCACCCCTCCACTTT.

This clone was seen more than once but under ten times. This chain joins TRBV6-6 and TRBJ1-2; TRBD1 is a possible D gene (5 bases). Germline loops: CDR1 MNHNY, CDR2 SVGAGI (reference sequence). Deletions cut 6 bases from V and 1 base from J, with 6 bases between. The CDR3 runs to 12 residues. Here the CDR3 reads CASSQGNYGYTF. The CDR3 nucleotides are TGTGCCAGCAGCCAGGGTAACTATGGCTACACCTTC.

This chain links TRBV28 with TRBJ2-5, with D unclear. Per germline, CDR1 MDHEN and CDR2 SYDVKM. CDR3 size: 13 residues. Deletions cut 3 bases from V and 1 base from J, with 6 bases between. The CDR3 sequence is CASSFPPQETQYF. The CDR3 DNA is TGTGCCAGCAGTTTCCCCCCCCAAGAGACCCAGTACTTC.

This clone occurred a few times. J is TRBJ2-5 and V is TRBV7-9; TRBD2 matches 7 bases. The junction had 8 bases not matched to a gene; V was cut back by 5 bases and J by 5 bases. This CDR3 region has 14 residues. Germline V gene sequence: CDR1 SEHNR, CDR2 FQNEAQ (reference sequence). DNA for the CDR3: TGTGCCAGCAGCCGGACTAGGGGCCGGGAGACCCAGTACTTC. This codes for CASSRTRGRETQYF.

The J gene is TRBJ1-2, the V gene TRBV19; weak D call: TRBD1 (5 bases). The germline V gene encodes CDR1 LNHDA and CDR2 SQIVND (reference sequence). V was shortened by 7 bases and J by 4 bases, with 10 bases between the two germline ends. The CDR3 is 12 amino acids. The CDR3 loop reads CASKQGLYGYTF. The CDR3, as DNA: TGTGCCAGTAAGCAGGGACTCTATGGCTACACCTTC. The complete variable domain, with remaining parts taken from reference TRBV19 and TRBJ1-2, reads DGGITQSPKYLFRKEGQNVTLSCEQNLNHDAMYWYRQDPGQGLRLIYYSQIVNDFQKGDIAEGYSVSREKKESFPLTVTSAQKNPTAFYLCASKQGLYGYTFGSGTRLTVV.